The 20 T cell receptor beta chains below all came from one sample that was sequenced in a study of T-cell reconstitution after alpha-beta-depleted transplantation in children. As it was prepared, the TCRbeta library received unique molecular identifiers. TCRdb re-called the PCR reads with MiXCR, one entry per CDR3 protein. This table has around 3,000 distinct CDR3 sequences, roughly an eighth appearing once. The specimen comprised PBMCs, mostly from graft donor cells, sampled 360 days after TCRalphabeta/CD19-depleted stem cell transplant. The receptor source for this set is a patient younger than 10 who had a stem cell transplant for inherited bone marrow failure, so the T cells may come from the graft donor.

This clonotype was detected ten times or more. The chain joins TRBV12-3 or TRBV12-4 to TRBJ1-4; D not certain. Trimming pared 8 bases from V and 4 bases from J, leaving 11 bases between. The CDR3 covers 13 residues. The CDR3 coding sequence is TGTGCCAGCGGATATACGTATAATGAAAAACTGTTTTTT. Translation: CASGYTYNEKLFF.

In its sample, this clonotype was seen many times. The chain employs TRBV9 and TRBJ2-3, with 14 positions matching TRBD2. This CDR3 is built from 15 residues. Losses at the gene ends were 2 bases for V and 4 bases for J; bases not matched to a gene: 0. In germline, CDR1 is SGDLS, CDR2 YYNGEE. CDR3 sequence reads: CASSVTSGGADTQYF. The CDR3 DNA is TGTGCCAGCAGCGTGACTAGCGGGGGGGCAGATACGCAGTATTTT. The variable domain in full, completed from reference TRBV9 and TRBJ2-3, reads DSGVTQTPKHLITATGQRVTLRCSPRSGDLSVYWYQQSLDQGLQFLIQYYNGEERAKGNILERFSAQQFPDLHSELNLSSLELGDSALYFCASSVTSGGADTQYFGPGTRLTVL.

In this sample, this clonotype turned up many times. The V call is TRBV4-3, the J call TRBJ2-1; the D gene is possibly TRBD2 (6 bases). The CDR3 covers 18 residues. From germline, CDR1 is LGHNA and CDR2 YSLEER. V lost 0 bases to trimming and J lost 0 bases, with 15 bases between them. The CDR3 DNA reads TGCGCCAGCAGCCAAGATCCCCGGGGGTTCAGCTCCTACAATGAGCAGTTCTTC. Protein product: CASSQDPRGFSSYNEQFF.

This clonotype came up many times. The chain employs TRBV19 and TRBJ1-1; no clear D gene. Germline assignment: CDR1 LNHDA and CDR2 SQIVND (reference sequence). Trimming left V 6 bases short and J 3 bases short, with 11 bases between. The CDR3 is made up of 13 amino acids. The CDR3 region has the DNA TGTGCCAGTAGGAGGGTTGCCTACACTGAAGCTTTCTTT. It is translated as CASRRVAYTEAFF.

This clonotype was recorded many times. The CDR3, as DNA: TGTGCCAGCAGCCTCCTAGGGGTTGGGCAGTTCTTC. It translates to CASSLLGVGQFF. The rearrangement joins TRBV27 to TRBJ2-1; tentatively, D is TRBD1 (5 bases). Trimming removed 6 bases from V and 12 bases from J, with 15 bases in between. Germline CDR1 reads MNHEY; CDR2 reads SMNVEV (reference sequence). The CDR3 sequence is 12 residues long.

This clonotype was counted at least ten times. The rearrangement uses TRBV12-3 or TRBV12-4 and TRBJ1-5; D perhaps matches TRBD1 (5 bases). This CDR3 contains 15 residues. V was shortened by 3 bases and J by 4 bases, with 13 bases between the two germline ends. The CDR3 protein is CASSFLGTRNQPQHF. As DNA, the CDR3 is TGTGCCAGCAGTTTTTTAGGGACTAGAAATCAGCCCCAGCATTTT.

This clonotype is termed medium-sized. The rearrangement uses TRBV5-4 and TRBJ2-1; D is undetermined. The CDR3 spans 15 residues. V was pared by 3 bases and J by 6 bases, with 16 bases between. Germline CDR1 is SGHNT and CDR2 is YYREEE (reference sequence). The CDR3 is CASSSTWTALNEQFF. For the CDR3, the DNA is TGTGCCAGCAGCTCTACCTGGACGGCGCTCAATGAGCAGTTCTTC.

This clonotype has a count of ten or more. J is TRBJ2-7 and V is TRBV18; TRBD1 is a possible D gene (6 bases). Germline values: CDR1 KGHSH, CDR2 LQKENI. Trimming shortened V by 2 bases and J by 3 bases, and 14 bases separated the two germline ends. The CDR3 runs 15 residues. This chain's CDR3 is CASSPLQGPVYEQYF. DNA of the CDR3: TGTGCCAGCTCACCATTACAGGGTCCCGTCTACGAGCAGTACTTC.

The chain combines TRBV7-9 with TRBJ1-1; a weak D match, TRBD1 (5 bases). The CDR3 spans 17 residues. Germline CDR1 reads SEHNR; CDR2 reads FQNEAQ (reference sequence). The V and J ends lost 2 bases and 0 bases respectively, with 16 bases between them. This CDR3 reads CASSLLIFREMNTEAFF. CDR3 bases: TGTGCCAGCAGCTTATTGATCTTCAGGGAGATGAACACTGAAGCTTTCTTT.

Many counts were recorded for this clonotype. The gene calls are TRBV10-2 and TRBJ2-3; possibly TRBD1 for D (6 bases). The CDR3 runs 15 residues. CDR1 WSHSY and CDR2 SAAADI come from the germline V gene. V gave up 2 bases and J gave up 0 bases, with 9 bases separating them. CDR3 in DNA: TGCGCCAGCAGTGAGACAGGGCGGAGCACAGATACGCAGTATTTT. Amino acid sequence: CASSETGRSTDTQYF.

This clonotype was recorded at least ten times. J is TRBJ2-1 and V is TRBV13; D possibly matches TRBD1 or TRBD2 (6 bases each). The germline V gene encodes CDR1 PRHDT and CDR2 FYEKMQ (reference sequence). The V and J ends lost 6 bases and 10 bases respectively, with 28 bases between them. The CDR3 has 17 amino acids. The CDR3 loop reads CASRYGGRVYKGVEQFF. The CDR3 DNA reads TGTGCCAGCAGGTACGGGGGCAGGGTCTATAAGGGGGTCGAGCAGTTCTTC.

This clonotype was recorded at least ten times. J is TRBJ2-7 and V is TRBV7-9; 9 bases match TRBD1. This CDR3 contains 15 residues. CDR1 is SEHNR and CDR2 is FQNEAQ in the germline V gene (reference sequence). Unmatched junction bases numbered 8, after V lost 5 bases and J lost 3 bases. CDR3 in amino acids: CASSHLRDRVYEQYF. The CDR3 DNA is TGTGCCAGCAGCCATCTACGGGACAGGGTCTACGAGCAGTACTTC.

This clonotype was detected many times. The chain employs TRBV15 and TRBJ2-5; D is unresolved. Trimming stripped 3 bases from V and 0 bases from J, with 8 bases between. Per the germline V gene, CDR1 is LNHNV and CDR2 is YYDKDF (reference sequence). The length of the CDR3 is 14 residues. In DNA, the CDR3 is TGTGCCACCAGCAGTTTACCGTACCAAGAGACCCAGTACTTC. The encoded protein is CATSSLPYQETQYF.

This clonotype is labeled medium-sized. The chain is built from TRBV12-3 or TRBV12-4 and TRBJ2-7; D call uncertain. This CDR3 comprises 12 residues. V was cut by 2 bases and J by 3 bases, with 5 bases left in between. The chain's CDR3 is CASSLLSYEQYF. In nucleotides, the CDR3 is TGTGCCAGCAGTTTACTAAGCTACGAGCAGTACTTC.

This clonotype occurred many times. The V and J genes are TRBV7-9 and TRBJ2-1; D gene unclear. Germline assignment: CDR1 SEHNR and CDR2 FQNEAQ (reference sequence). This CDR3 is 12 amino acids long. The V and J ends lost 5 bases and 15 bases respectively, with 17 bases between them. The CDR3 nucleotides read TGTGCCAGCAGCCCGATCGAAATGGTGGGGTTCTTC. Translating gives CASSPIEMVGFF.

This clonotype is judged large (0.1 to 1%). The J gene is TRBJ2-7, the V gene TRBV20-1; either TRBD1 or TRBD2 may fit D (6 bases each). The CDR3 length is 13 residues. V lost 5 bases and J 4 bases, leaving 15 bases between the germline ends. CDR1 is DFQATT and CDR2 is SNEGSKA in the germline V gene (reference sequence). The CDR3 DNA reads as TGCAGTGCTGAGGCGGGACACAGTTACGAGCAGTACTTC. It is translated as CSAEAGHSYEQYF.

This clonotype is classed as large. The chain uses TRBV7-8 and TRBJ2-1; a weak D match, TRBD2 (5 bases). V was clipped by 2 bases and J by 2 bases, with 13 bases between them. This CDR3 comprises 16 residues. CDR1 and CDR2 from the germline V gene are SGHVS and FQNEAQ. Here the CDR3 reads CASSLRESFPYNEQFF. CDR3 DNA sequence: TGTGCCAGCAGCTTAAGGGAGAGCTTTCCCTACAATGAGCAGTTCTTC.

Within the sample, this clonotype is medium-sized. The chain carries TRBV20-1 and TRBJ2-1, with D unresolved. The germline V gene has CDR1 DFQATT and CDR2 SNEGSKA (reference sequence). CDR3 size: 14 residues. Trimming took off 0 bases at V and 7 bases at J, with 13 bases between the two ends. This CDR3 reads CSARDPWALNEQFF. The CDR3 DNA reads as TGCAGTGCTAGAGACCCTTGGGCATTGAATGAGCAGTTCTTC.

The sample holds many counts of this clonotype. The chain joins TRBV7-9 to TRBJ1-1; D is undetermined. Trimming removed 5 bases at V and 0 bases at J, with 7 bases between. Germline CDR1 reads SEHNR; CDR2 reads FQNEAQ (reference sequence). This CDR3 contains 13 residues. The CDR3 loop is CASSPGLNTEAFF. CDR3 nucleotide sequence: TGTGCCAGCAGCCCCGGACTGAACACTGAAGCTTTCTTT.

This clonotype occurred many times. J is TRBJ2-3 and V is TRBV9, with 15 bases aligning to TRBD2. Germline V CDR1 and CDR2: SGDLS, YYNGEE. J gave up 6 bases and V 4 bases, and 12 bases lay outside the gene matches. This CDR3 contains 18 residues. CDR3 coding DNA: TGTGCCAGCAGCCCATACTGGACTAGCGGGGGGGCATCGGATACGCAGTATTTT. This gives the protein CASSPYWTSGGASDTQYF. The full variable domain, completed using reference TRBV9 and TRBJ2-3, is DSGVTQTPKHLITATGQRVTLRCSPRSGDLSVYWYQQSLDQGLQFLIQYYNGEERAKGNILERFSAQQFPDLHSELNLSSLELGDSALYFCASSPYWTSGGASDTQYFGPGTRLTVL.